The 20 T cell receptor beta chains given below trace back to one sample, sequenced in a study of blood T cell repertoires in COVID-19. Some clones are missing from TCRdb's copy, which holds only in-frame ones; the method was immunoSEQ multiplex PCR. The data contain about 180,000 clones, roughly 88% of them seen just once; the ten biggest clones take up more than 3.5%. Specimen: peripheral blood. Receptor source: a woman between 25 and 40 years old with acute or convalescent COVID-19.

CDR3 coding DNA: TGCGCCAGCGCGGACAGGGCGAACGGGGAGCTGTTTTTT. It translates to CASADRANGELFF. J is TRBJ2-2 and V is TRBV5-1; 8 bases match TRBD1. Germline CDR1 is SGHRS and CDR2 is YFSETQ. J was trimmed by 7 bases and V by 7 bases; bases with no gene match: 6. The CDR3 contains 13 residues.

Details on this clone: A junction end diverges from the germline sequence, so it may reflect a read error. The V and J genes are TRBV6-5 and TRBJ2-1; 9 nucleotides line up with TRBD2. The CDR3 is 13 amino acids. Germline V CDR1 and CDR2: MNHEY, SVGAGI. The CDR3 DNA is TGTGCCAGCAGCGAGAATGCGGGAGGGCGTTATCTCTTC. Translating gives CASSENAGGRYLF.

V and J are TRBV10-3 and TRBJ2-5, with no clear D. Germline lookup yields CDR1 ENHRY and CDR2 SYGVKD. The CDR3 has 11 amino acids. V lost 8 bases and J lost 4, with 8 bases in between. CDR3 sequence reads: CAIGVGETQYF. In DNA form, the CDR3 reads TGTGCCATCGGAGTCGGAGAGACCCAGTACTTC.

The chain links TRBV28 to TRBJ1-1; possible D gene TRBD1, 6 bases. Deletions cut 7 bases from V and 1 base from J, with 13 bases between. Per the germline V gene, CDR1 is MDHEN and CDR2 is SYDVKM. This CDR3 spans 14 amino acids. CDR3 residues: CASNGGGGNTEAFF. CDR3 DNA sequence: TGTGCCAGCAATGGAGGGGGGGGGAACACTGAAGCTTTCTTT.

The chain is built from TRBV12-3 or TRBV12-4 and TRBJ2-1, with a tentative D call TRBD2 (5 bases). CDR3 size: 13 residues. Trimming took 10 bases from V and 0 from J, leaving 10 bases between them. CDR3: CAIQRSSYNEQFF. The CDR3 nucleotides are TGTGCCATCCAGCGGAGCTCCTACAATGAGCAGTTCTTC.

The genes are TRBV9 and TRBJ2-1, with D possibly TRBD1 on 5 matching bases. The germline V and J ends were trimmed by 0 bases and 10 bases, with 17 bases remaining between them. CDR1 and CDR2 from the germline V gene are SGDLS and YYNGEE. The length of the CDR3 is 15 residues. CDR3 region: CASSVAFRQGGEQFF. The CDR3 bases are TGTGCCAGCAGCGTAGCTTTTCGGCAGGGTGGCGAGCAGTTCTTC.

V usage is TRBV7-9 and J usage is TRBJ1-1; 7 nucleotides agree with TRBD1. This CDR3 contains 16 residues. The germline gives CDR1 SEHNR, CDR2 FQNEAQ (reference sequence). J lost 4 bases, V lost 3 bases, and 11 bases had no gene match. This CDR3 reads CASSLGDRVFSTEAFF. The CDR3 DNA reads TGTGCCAGCAGCTTGGGAGACAGGGTGTTTTCCACTGAAGCTTTCTTT.

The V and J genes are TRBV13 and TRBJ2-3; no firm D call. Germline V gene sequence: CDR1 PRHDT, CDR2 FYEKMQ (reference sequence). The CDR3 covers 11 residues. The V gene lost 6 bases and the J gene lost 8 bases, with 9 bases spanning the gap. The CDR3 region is CASRGLTTQYF. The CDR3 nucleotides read TGTGCCAGCAGGGGCCTTACTACGCAGTATTTT.

Here the CDR3 reads CASSLARTLELFF. Here the CDR3 DNA reads TGTGCCAGCAGTTTAGCCCGGACTTTAGAACTGTTTTTT. The chain uses TRBV12-3 or TRBV12-4 and TRBJ1-4; D remains ambiguous. The V end lost 0 bases, the J end lost 12 bases, and 11 bases lay between the germline ends. The CDR3 has 13 residues.

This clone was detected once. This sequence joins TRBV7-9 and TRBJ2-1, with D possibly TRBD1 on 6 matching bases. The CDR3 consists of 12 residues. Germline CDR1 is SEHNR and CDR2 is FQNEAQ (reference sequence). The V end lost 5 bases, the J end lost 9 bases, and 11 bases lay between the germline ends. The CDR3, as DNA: TGTGCCAGCAGCCTAACAGGGACTGAGCAGTTCTTC. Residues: CASSLTGTEQFF.

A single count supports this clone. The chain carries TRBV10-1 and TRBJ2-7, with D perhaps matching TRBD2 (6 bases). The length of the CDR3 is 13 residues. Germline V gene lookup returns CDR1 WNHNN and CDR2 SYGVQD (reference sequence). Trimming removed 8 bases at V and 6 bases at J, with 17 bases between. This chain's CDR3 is CASGTQNWGEQYF. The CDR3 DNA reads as TGCGCCAGCGGGACTCAGAACTGGGGCGAGCAGTACTTC.

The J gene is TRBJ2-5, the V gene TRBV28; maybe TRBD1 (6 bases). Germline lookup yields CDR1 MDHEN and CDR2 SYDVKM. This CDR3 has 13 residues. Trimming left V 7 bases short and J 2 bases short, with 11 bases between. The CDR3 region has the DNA TGTGCCAGCACTGGACAGATACAAGAGACCCAGTACTTC. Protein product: CASTGQIQETQYF.

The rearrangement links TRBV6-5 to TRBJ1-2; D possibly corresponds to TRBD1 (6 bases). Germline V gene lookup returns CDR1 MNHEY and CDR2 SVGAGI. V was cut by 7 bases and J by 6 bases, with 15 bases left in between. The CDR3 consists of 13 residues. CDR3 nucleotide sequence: TGTGCCAGCAAGTACGGCAGGGGAGATGGCTACACCTTC. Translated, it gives CASKYGRGDGYTF.

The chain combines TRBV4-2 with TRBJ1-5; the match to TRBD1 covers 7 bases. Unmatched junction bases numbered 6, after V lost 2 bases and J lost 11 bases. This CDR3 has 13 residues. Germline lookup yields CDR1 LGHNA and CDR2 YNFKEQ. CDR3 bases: TGTGCCAGCAGCCAAACTCGGGGACAGTCCCAGCATTTT. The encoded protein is CASSQTRGQSQHF.

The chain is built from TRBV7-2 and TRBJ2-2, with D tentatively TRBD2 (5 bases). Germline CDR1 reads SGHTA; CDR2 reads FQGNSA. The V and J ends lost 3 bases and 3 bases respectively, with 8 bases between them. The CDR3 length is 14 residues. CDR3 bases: TGTGCCAGCAGCTTGGGCGGGTACACCGGGGAGCTGTTTTTT. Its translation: CASSLGGYTGELFF.

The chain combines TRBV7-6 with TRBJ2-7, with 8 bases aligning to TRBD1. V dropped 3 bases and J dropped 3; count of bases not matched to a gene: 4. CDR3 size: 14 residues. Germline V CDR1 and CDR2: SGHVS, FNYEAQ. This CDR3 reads CASSLGQAIYEQYF. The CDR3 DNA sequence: TGTGCCAGCAGCTTGGGACAGGCCATCTACGAGCAGTACTTC.

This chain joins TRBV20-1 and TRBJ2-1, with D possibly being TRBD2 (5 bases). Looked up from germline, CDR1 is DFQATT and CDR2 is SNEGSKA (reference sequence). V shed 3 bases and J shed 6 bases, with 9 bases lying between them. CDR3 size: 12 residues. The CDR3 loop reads CSASGGINEQFF. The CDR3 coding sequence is TGCAGTGCTAGTGGAGGCATCAATGAGCAGTTCTTC.

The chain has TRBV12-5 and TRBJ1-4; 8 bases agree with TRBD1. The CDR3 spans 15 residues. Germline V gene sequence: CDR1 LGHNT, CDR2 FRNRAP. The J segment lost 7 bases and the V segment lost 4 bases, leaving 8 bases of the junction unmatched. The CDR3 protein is CASGSRTGLGEKLFF. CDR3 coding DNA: TGTGCTAGTGGTTCCCGGACAGGGCTGGGTGAAAAACTGTTTTTT.

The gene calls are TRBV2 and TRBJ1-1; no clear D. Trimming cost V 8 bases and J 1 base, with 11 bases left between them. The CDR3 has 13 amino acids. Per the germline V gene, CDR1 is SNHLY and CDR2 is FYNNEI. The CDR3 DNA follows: TGTGCCAGCCTGACAACCCGGAACACTGAAGCTTTCTTT. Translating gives CASLTTRNTEAFF. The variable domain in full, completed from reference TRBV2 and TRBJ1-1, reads EPEVTQTPSHQVTQMGQEVILRCVPISNHLYFYWYRQILGQKVEFLVSFYNNEISEKSEIFDDQFSVERPDGSNFTLKIRSTKLEDSAMYFCASLTTRNTEAFFGQGTRLTVV.

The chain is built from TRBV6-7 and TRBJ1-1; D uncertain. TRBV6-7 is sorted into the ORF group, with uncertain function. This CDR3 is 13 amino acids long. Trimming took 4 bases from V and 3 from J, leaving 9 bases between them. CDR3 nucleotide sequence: TGTGCCAGCAGTTCAACTCCCGACACTGAAGCTTTCTTT. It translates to CASSSTPDTEAFF.